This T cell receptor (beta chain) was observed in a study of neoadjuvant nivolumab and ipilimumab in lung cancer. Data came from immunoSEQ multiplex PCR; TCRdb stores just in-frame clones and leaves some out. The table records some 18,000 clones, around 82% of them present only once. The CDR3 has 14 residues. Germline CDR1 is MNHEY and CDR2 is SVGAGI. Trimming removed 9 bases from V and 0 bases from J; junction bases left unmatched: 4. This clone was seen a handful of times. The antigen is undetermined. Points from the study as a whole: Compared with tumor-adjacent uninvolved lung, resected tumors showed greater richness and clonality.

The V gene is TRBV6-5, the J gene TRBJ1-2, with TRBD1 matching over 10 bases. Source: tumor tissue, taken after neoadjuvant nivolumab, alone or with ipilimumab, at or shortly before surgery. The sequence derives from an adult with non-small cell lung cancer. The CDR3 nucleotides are TGTGCCAGTGCCGGGACAGGGGCTAACTATGGCTACACCTTC. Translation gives CASAGTGANYGYTF.